This T cell receptor beta chain was documented in a study of cytomegalovirus exposure and HLA in healthy donors. Germline V gene lookup returns CDR1 SGHKS and CDR2 YYEKEE (reference sequence). Trimming removed 4 bases at V and 2 bases at J, with 16 bases between. CDR3 length equals 15 residues. Sequencing was performed with immunoSEQ multiplex PCR; in TCRdb, only in-frame clones are kept and a portion is missing. The sample shows 150,000 or so clones, 70% to 90% of them seen only once. Sequences were obtained from PBMCs. The TCR was taken from a man younger than 40 in good health and CMV-seropositive. The chain links TRBV5-5 to TRBJ2-7; D possibly corresponds to TRBD1 (5 bases). As DNA, the CDR3 is TGTGCCAGCAGCCGGCCCCCCCAGGGTACCTACGAGCAGTACTTC. Protein product: CASSRPPQGTYEQYF.